Below are 4 T cell receptor beta chains sequenced from a single sample in a study of blood T cells in healthy people across ages. Combining a sample-barcoded 5' primer with a J-beta primer mix, a second PCR ran for about 6 to 11 cycles. TCRdb itself ran the 5' RACE reads through MiXCR, one entry per CDR3 protein. The repertoire includes around 1.5 million distinct CDR3 sequences, about 43% of them detected once, and under 8% sits in the top ten. Input material: blood. These receptors were obtained from a woman under 30 in good health.

The J gene is TRBJ1-1, the V gene TRBV20-1, with a tentative D call TRBD1 (5 bases). The germline gives CDR1 DFQATT, CDR2 SNEGSKA (reference sequence). Trimming pared 0 bases from V and 1 base from J, leaving 9 bases between. This CDR3 comprises 14 residues. The CDR3: CSARDGTQNTEAFF. The CDR3 region has the DNA TGCAGTGCTAGAGATGGGACCCAGAACACTGAAGCTTTCTTT.

The chain links TRBV6-5 to TRBJ2-1; 9 bases agree with TRBD1. V shed 6 bases, J shed 8 bases, and the junction held 11 bases outside the gene matches. The CDR3 extends over 15 amino acids. Germline V gene data show CDR1 as MNHEY and CDR2 as SVGAGI. The CDR3 spells CASSQRWDREDEQFF. For the CDR3, the DNA is TGTGCCAGCAGCCAACGTTGGGACAGGGAAGATGAGCAGTTCTTC.

CDR3 nucleotide sequence: TGTGCCAGCAGCCCACCGTGGCGGGGGAATAGGAATGAGCAGTTCTTC. Its translation: CASSPPWRGNRNEQFF. This chain links TRBV14 with TRBJ2-1; 7 bases match TRBD2. There are 16 residues in the CDR3. The V gene's germline CDR1 is SGHDN and CDR2 FVKESK. V gave up 4 bases and J gave up 7 bases; unmatched junction bases: 13.

As to this clonotype: At one boundary the junction diverges from the germline segment, which might be a read error. V and J are TRBV7-9 and TRBJ1-2; D call uncertain. The CDR3 spans 13 residues. Germline V gene data show CDR1 as SEHNR and CDR2 as FQNEAQ (reference sequence). The CDR3 loop reads CASSPSGGSGCTF. CDR3 DNA sequence: TGTGCCAGCAGCCCGAGCGGTGGGTCAGGCTGCACCTTC.